This T cell receptor (beta chain) was sequenced in a study of OX40 agonist ivuxolimab in advanced cancers. TCRdb's copy holds only in-frame clones and misses some; the assay was immunoSEQ multiplex PCR. The data show 99,000 or so clones, with roughly four fifths seen just once and around 5% held by the top ten. Germline assignment: CDR1 MNHEY and CDR2 SVGAGI. The V and J ends lost 5 bases and 0 bases respectively, with 7 bases between them. The CDR3 has 14 amino acids. The TCR comes from an adult with an advanced solid tumor such as melanoma, head and neck, liver or kidney cancer. J is TRBJ2-2 and V is TRBV6-5; no reliable D call. The starting material was CD4+ or CD8+ T cells sorted from blood, obtained in a trial of the OX40 agonist ivuxolimab. CDR3 DNA sequence: TGTGCCAGCAGTGGACGGACGAACACCGGGGAGCTGTTTTTT. Translating gives CASSGRTNTGELFF.